Listed here is a single T cell receptor beta chain. TCRdb's table, derived via immunoSEQ multiplex PCR, lists solely in-frame clones and lacks some. The data contain around 110,000 clones, roughly nine tenths of them singletons. V trimming: 4 bases; J trimming: 8 bases; junction bases outside the gene matches: 12. CDR1 is SGHNT, CDR2 YYREEE, per germline (reference sequence). There are 15 residues in the CDR3. This entry belongs to a study of blood T cell repertoires in COVID-19. Study details: T cells, B-cell-depleted T cells, or PBMCs supplied cDNA or gDNA.

The receptor's source is a man in his forties with acute or convalescent COVID-19. The V and J genes are TRBV5-4 and TRBJ2-1; the match to TRBD1 covers 7 bases. Sequenced sample: peripheral blood. The CDR3 DNA follows: TGTGCCAGCAGCCCCGTCCAGGGGGTTAAGTATGAGCAGTTCTTC. It codes for CASSPVQGVKYEQFF.